A selection of T cell receptor beta chains follows, all from one sample in a study of blood T cell repertoires in COVID-19. Here immunoSEQ multiplex PCR was the method, and the copy in TCRdb shows in-frame clones only, minus some. The top ten hold 3.5% to 4.5% of the sample, which has roughly 290,000 clones, approximately 85% seen once. Sequencing was performed on PBMCs or T cells enriched from blood (not recorded which). These receptors were collected from a woman younger than 45 who had recovered from COVID-19. Both conserved end residues are part of each CDR3.

TRBJ2-7,TRBV11-1,16,CASSLEIQSLSGEQYF
TRBJ1-5,TRBV11-1,13,CASSPAANQPQHF
TRBJ1-1,TRBV5-1,13,CASSNSGNTEAFF
TRBJ2-7,TRBV6-5,15,CASSFGQGGTYEQYF
TRBJ1-2,TRBV28,14,CASSLQGKLYGYTF
TRBJ2-5,TRBV7-7,15,CASSLEPPGGETQYF
TRBJ1-2,TRBV3-1/TRBV3-2,15,CASQGDRRSNYGYTF
TRBJ1-4,TRBV28,15,CASSPLKDRTEKLFF
TRBJ2-5,TRBV18,14,CASSPWEGRETQYF
TRBJ2-3,TRBV15,14,CATSMKKATDTQYF
TRBJ2-3,TRBV5-5,15,CASSLARISTDTQYF
TRBJ1-4,TRBV20-1,11,CSARSGEKLFF
TRBJ1-5,TRBV7-2,17,CASSPRQGALGYQPQHF
TRBJ1-2,TRBV27,15,CASSVTGWTNYGYTF